Listed here are 8 T cell receptor beta chains from one sample, sequenced in a study of graft-versus-host responses after intestinal transplantation. The data were produced by immunoSEQ multiplex PCR, yet TCRdb's version contains in-frame clones alone and is incomplete. This sample has approximately 90,000 clones, with less than 90% found just once. No antigen has been identified for these receptors. The sample here was unstimulated CD4+ T cells sorted from spleen or lymph node cells, taken before transplant. The receptors were gathered from a human donor who was the organ donor for an intestinal transplant.

V usage is TRBV2 and J usage is TRBJ1-2; tentatively, D is TRBD1 (5 bases). The CDR3 loop spans 13 amino acids. Germline CDR1 reads SNHLY; CDR2 reads FYNNEI. With 2 bases removed from V and 9 bases from J, the gap between germline ends came to 13 bases. For the CDR3, the DNA is TGTGCCAGCAGTGAATGGAGGGGCGGGAGCTACACCTTC. Its protein is CASSEWRGGSYTF.

The V call is TRBV6-1, the J call TRBJ1-2, with TRBD1 matching 7 bases. Germline lookup yields CDR1 MNHNS and CDR2 SASEGT. The junction had 11 bases not matched to a gene; V was cut back by 7 bases and J by 6 bases. The CDR3 covers 14 residues. DNA for the CDR3: TGTGCCAGCAACCCACAGGGGATTAGGAATGGCTACACCTTC. Translated: CASNPQGIRNGYTF.

The chain recombines TRBV18 with TRBJ2-2; 9 bases fit TRBD1. The CDR3 loop spans 16 amino acids. CDR1 is KGHSH and CDR2 is LQKENI in the germline V gene. The trim removed 0 bases at V and 3 bases at J, leaving 2 bases unmatched. CDR3 region: CASSPPNRGHTGELFF. Written as DNA, the CDR3 is TGTGCCAGCTCACCACCCAACAGGGGGCACACCGGGGAGCTGTTTTTT.

The V and J genes are TRBV4-1 and TRBJ2-3; no definite D call. V was trimmed by 0 bases and J by 6 bases, leaving 13 bases between them. Germline loops: CDR1 MGHRA, CDR2 YSYEKL. The CDR3 totals 15 residues. The DNA of the CDR3 is TGCGCCAGCAGCCAAGAGGCCCACGGAGACGATACGCAGTATTTT. It codes for CASSQEAHGDDTQYF.

The chain has TRBV5-1 and TRBJ2-5; perhaps TRBD1 as D (5 bases). V was trimmed by 4 bases and J by 4 bases, leaving 14 bases between them. Germline V gene sequence: CDR1 SGHRS, CDR2 YFSETQ. The CDR3 sequence is 14 residues long. CDR3 in DNA: TGCGCCAGCAGCGGGGTTGGGGCTCGAGAGACCCAGTACTTC. Its protein product is CASSGVGARETQYF.

This clone was seen a single time. The genes are TRBV9 and TRBJ2-1, with 12 bases lining up with TRBD2. The V segment lost 1 base and the J segment 10 bases; nucleotides outside the gene matches: 6. In germline, CDR1 is SGDLS, CDR2 YYNGEE. This CDR3 contains 15 residues. The CDR3 sequence is CASSVTSGGNGEQFF. CDR3 DNA: TGTGCCAGCAGCGTAACTAGCGGGGGGAACGGGGAGCAGTTCTTC.

This sequence joins TRBV2 and TRBJ2-5, with TRBD2 as a possible D gene (6 bases). The V gene lost 6 bases and the J gene lost 2 bases, with 13 bases spanning the gap. There are 14 residues in the CDR3. The germline V gene has CDR1 SNHLY and CDR2 FYNNEI. CDR3 region: CASRSRGRQETQYF. In nucleotides, the CDR3 is TGTGCCAGCAGGTCCCGGGGGAGACAAGAGACCCAGTACTTC. The entire variable domain, with the rest obtained from reference TRBV2 and TRBJ2-5, is as follows: EPEVTQTPSHQVTQMGQEVILRCVPISNHLYFYWYRQILGQKVEFLVSFYNNEISEKSEIFDDQFSVERPDGSNFTLKIRSTKLEDSAMYFCASRSRGRQETQYFGPGTRLLVL.

The CDR3 loop reads CASSRTRDPRSPYEQYF. CDR3 DNA: TGTGCCAGCAGTCGGACTAGAGACCCCCGGTCCCCCTACGAGCAGTACTTC. The rearrangement links TRBV6-8 to TRBJ2-7; 7 bases align to TRBD2. CDR3 length: 17 residues. V shed 5 bases and J 2 bases; nucleotides not matched to a gene: 15. Germline values: CDR1 MNHGY, CDR2 SAAAGT.